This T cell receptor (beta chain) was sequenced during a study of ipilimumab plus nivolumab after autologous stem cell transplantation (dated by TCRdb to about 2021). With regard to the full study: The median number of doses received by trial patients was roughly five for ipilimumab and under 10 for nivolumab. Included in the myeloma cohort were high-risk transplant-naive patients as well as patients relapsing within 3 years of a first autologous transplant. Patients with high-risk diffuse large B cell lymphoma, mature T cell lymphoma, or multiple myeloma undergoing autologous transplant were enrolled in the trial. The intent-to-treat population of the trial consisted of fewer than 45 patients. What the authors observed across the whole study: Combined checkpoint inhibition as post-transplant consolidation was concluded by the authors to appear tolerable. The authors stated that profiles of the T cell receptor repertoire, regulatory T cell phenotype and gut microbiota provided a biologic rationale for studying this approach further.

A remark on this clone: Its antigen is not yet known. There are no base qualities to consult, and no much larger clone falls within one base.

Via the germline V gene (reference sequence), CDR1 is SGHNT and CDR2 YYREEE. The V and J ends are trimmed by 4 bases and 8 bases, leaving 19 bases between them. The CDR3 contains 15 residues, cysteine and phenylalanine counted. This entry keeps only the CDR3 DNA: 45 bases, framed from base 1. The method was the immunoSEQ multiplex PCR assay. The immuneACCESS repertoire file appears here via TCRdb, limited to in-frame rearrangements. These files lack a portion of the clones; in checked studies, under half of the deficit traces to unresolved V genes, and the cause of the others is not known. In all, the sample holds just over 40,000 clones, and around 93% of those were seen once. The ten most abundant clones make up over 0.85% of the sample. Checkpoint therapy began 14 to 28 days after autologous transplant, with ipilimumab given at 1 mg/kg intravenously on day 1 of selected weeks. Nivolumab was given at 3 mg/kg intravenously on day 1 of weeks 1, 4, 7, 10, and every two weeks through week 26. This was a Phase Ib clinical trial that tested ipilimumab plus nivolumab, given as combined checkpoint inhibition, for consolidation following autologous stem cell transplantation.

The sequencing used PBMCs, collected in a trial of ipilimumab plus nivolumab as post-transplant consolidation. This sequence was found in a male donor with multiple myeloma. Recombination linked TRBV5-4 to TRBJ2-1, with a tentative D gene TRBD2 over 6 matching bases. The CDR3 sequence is CASSPPPLASDEQFF. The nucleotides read TGTGCCAGCAGCCCCCCCCCACTAGCTAGCGATGAGCAGTTCTTC.